Listed below are T cell receptor beta chains from one sample, sequenced in a study of CD8 T cells in ankylosing spondylitis. TCRdb ran MiXCR on the 5' RACE reads and lists one entry per CDR3 protein. The table includes 100,000 to 150,000 distinct CDR3 sequences, roughly 13% detected once. The material sequenced was blood, either unsorted or a sorted T cell fraction (not recorded which). These receptors were collected from a female donor with ankylosing spondylitis or in good health (not recorded which). The CDR3 runs from the conserved cysteine through the conserved F or W. Fields, in order: D gene, J gene, V gene, clone size, CDR3 protein, CDR3 DNA. A D gene is named only where the DNA matches it firmly. Where a row states a size, it is once, few, many or the class of an expanded clone; other rows omit it.

>TRBD1|TRBJ1-6|TRBV12-3/TRBV12-4|many
CASSRQGVDSPLHF
TGTGCCAGCAGTCGACAGGGGGTAGATTCACCCCTCCACTTT
>TRBD1|TRBJ2-7|TRBV5-6|few
CASSWGQGATYEQYF
TGTGCCAGCAGCTGGGGACAGGGTGCGACCTACGAGCAGTACTTC
>NA|TRBJ2-7|TRBV12-3/TRBV12-4|many
CASTGDSSYEQYF
TGTGCCAGCACAGGGGACTCTTCCTACGAGCAGTACTTC
>NA|TRBJ1-1|TRBV3-1|NA
CASSHGSGRATEAFF
TGTGCCAGCAGCCATGGATCCGGGAGGGCCACTGAAGCTTTCTTT
>NA|TRBJ2-1|TRBV25-1|NA
CASSEYIASEQFF
TGTGCCAGCAGTGAATATATAGCTAGTGAGCAGTTCTTC
>NA|TRBJ2-5|TRBV5-1|few
CASSVIGNSMGTQYF
TGCGCCAGCAGCGTGATCGGCAACTCAATGGGGACCCAGTACTTC
>NA|TRBJ1-2|TRBV10-3|NA
CAIRRQLYGYTF
TGTGCCATCAGAAGACAGCTCTATGGCTACACCTTC
>NA|TRBJ2-1|TRBV5-1|NA
CASRSFNEQFF
TGCGCCAGCAGGTCATTCAATGAGCAGTTCTTC
>NA|TRBJ1-5|TRBV28|many
CASSPTWGGNQPQHF
TGTGCCAGCAGTCCAACCTGGGGCGGCAATCAGCCCCAGCATTTT
>NA|TRBJ1-5|TRBV18|NA
CASSQDSRLRPQHF
TGTGCCAGCTCGCAAGACAGCCGCCTTAGGCCCCAGCATTTT
>NA|TRBJ2-1|TRBV12-3/TRBV12-4|NA
CASSFGREKFYNEQFF
TGTGCCAGCAGTTTCGGCCGGGAGAAATTTTACAATGAGCAGTTCTTC
>NA|TRBJ2-1|TRBV6-5|NA
CASSYSAGRYNEQFF
TGTGCCAGCAGTTACTCGGCGGGGAGGTACAATGAGCAGTTCTTC